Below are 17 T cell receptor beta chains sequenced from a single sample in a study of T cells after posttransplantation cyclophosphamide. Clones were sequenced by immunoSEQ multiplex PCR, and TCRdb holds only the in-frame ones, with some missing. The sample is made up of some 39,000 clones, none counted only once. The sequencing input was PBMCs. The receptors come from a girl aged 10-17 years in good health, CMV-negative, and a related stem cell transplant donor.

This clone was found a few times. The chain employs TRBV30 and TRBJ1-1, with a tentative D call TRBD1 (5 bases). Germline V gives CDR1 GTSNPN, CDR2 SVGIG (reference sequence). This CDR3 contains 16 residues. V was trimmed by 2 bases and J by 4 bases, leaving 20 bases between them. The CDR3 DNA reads TGTGCCTGGAGTAAAGGTCTGGTCAGGGTAGGCACTGAAGCTTTCTTT. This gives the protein CAWSKGLVRVGTEAFF.

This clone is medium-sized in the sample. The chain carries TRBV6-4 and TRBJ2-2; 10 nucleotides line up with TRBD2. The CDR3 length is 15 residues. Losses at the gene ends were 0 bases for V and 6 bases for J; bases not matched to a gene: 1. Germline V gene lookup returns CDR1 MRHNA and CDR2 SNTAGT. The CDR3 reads CASSDSAGGPGELFF. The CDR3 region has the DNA TGTGCCAGCAGTGACTCAGCGGGGGGGCCCGGGGAGCTGTTTTTT.

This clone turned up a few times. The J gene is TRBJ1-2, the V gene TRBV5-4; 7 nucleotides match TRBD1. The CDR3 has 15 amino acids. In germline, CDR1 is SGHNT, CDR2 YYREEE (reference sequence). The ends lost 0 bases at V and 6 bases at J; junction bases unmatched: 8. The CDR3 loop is CASSLGAGGIDGYTF. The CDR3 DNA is TGTGCCAGCAGCTTGGGGGCAGGGGGGATCGATGGCTACACCTTC.

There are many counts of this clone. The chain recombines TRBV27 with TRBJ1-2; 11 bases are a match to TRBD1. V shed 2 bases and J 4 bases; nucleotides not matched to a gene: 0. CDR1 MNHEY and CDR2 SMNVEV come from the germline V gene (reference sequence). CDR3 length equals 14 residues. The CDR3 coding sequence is TGTGCCAGCAGTTTAGGGACAGGGGGCTATGGCTACACCTTC. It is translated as CASSLGTGGYGYTF.

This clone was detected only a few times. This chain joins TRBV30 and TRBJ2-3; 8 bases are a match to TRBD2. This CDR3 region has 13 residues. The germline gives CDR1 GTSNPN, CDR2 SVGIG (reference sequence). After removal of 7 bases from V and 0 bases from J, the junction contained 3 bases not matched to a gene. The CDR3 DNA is TGTGCCTCGGGGGGGGCCAGCACAGATACGCAGTATTTT. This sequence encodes CASGGASTDTQYF.

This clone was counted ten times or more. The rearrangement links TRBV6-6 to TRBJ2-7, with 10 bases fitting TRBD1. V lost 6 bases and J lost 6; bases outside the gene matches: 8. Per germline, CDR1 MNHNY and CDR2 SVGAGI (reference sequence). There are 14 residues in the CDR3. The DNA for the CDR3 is TGTGCCAGCAGACTCCCGGGACAGGGGTTCGAGCAGTACTTC. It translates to CASRLPGQGFEQYF.

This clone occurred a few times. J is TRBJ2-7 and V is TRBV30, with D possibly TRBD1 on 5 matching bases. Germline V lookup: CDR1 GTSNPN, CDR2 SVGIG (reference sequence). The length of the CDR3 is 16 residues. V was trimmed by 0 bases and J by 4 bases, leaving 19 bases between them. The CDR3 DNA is TGTGCCTGGAGTGTGGGGCGCATGGGCCAGACATACGAGCAGTACTTC. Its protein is CAWSVGRMGQTYEQYF.

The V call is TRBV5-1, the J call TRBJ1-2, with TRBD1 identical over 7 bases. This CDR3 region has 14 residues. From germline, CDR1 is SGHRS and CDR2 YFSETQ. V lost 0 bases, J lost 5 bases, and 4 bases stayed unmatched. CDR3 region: CASSLDRGQYGYTF. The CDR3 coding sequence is TGCGCCAGCAGCTTGGACAGGGGTCAATATGGCTACACCTTC.

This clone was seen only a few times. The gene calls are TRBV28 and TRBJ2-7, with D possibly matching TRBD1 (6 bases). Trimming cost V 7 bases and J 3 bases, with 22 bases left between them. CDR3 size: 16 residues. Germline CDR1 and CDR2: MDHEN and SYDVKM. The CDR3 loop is CASTPSWETGNYEQYF. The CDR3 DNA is TGTGCCAGCACCCCCTCATGGGAGACAGGAAACTACGAGCAGTACTTC.

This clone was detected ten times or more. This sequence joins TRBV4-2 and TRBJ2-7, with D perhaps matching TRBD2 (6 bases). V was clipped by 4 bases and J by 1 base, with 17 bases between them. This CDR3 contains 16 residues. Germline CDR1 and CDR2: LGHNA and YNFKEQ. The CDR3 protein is CASSPTSGEGSYEQYF. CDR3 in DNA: TGTGCCAGCAGCCCAACCTCGGGAGAGGGGTCCTACGAGCAGTACTTC.

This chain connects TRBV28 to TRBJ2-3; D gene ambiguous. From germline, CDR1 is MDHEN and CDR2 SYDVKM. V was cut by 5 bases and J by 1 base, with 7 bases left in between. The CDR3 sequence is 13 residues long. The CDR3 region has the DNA TGTGCCAGCAGTCTAGACGGCACAGATACGCAGTATTTT. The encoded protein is CASSLDGTDTQYF.

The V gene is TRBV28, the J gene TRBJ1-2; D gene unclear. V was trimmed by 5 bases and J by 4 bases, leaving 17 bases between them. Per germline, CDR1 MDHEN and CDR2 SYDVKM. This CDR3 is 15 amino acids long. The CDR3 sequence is CASSIPLGGGYGYTF. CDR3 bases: TGTGCCAGCAGTATCCCCTTAGGCGGAGGCTATGGCTACACCTTC.

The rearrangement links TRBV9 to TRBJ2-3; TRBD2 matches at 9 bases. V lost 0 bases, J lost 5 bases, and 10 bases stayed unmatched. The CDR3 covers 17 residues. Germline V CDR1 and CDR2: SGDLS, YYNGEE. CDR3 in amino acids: CASSVGAGGQVVDTQYF. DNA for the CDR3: TGTGCCAGCAGCGTAGGGGCGGGGGGGCAAGTGGTAGATACGCAGTATTTT.

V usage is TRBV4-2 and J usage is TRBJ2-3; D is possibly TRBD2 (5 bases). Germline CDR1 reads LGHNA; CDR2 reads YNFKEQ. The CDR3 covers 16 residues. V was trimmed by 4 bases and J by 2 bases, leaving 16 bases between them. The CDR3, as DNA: TGTGCCAGCAGCCTTTATCGGGATAGTAACACAGATACGCAGTATTTT. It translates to CASSLYRDSNTDTQYF.

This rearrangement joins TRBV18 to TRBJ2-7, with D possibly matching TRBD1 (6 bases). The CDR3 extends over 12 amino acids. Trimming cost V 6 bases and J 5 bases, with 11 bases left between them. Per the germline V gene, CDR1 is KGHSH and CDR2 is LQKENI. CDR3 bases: TGTGCCAGCTCCCGGACAGTTGACGAGCAGTACTTC. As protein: CASSRTVDEQYF.

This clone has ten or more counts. Here the CDR3 reads CASSSGTAFTGYTF. As DNA, the CDR3 is TGTGCCAGCAGCTCCGGGACAGCCTTTACTGGCTACACCTTC. The chain recombines TRBV6-6 with TRBJ1-2, with 7 positions matching TRBD1. V trimming: 6 bases; J trimming: 7 bases; junction bases outside the gene matches: 11. Germline CDR1 is MNHNY and CDR2 is SVGAGI (reference sequence). This CDR3 contains 14 residues.

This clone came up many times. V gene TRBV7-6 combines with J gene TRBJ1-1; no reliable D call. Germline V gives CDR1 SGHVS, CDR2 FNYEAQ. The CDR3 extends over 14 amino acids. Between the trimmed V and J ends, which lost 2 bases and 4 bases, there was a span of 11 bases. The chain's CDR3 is CASSLRLEGTEAFF. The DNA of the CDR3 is TGTGCCAGCAGCTTAAGACTCGAGGGCACTGAAGCTTTCTTT.